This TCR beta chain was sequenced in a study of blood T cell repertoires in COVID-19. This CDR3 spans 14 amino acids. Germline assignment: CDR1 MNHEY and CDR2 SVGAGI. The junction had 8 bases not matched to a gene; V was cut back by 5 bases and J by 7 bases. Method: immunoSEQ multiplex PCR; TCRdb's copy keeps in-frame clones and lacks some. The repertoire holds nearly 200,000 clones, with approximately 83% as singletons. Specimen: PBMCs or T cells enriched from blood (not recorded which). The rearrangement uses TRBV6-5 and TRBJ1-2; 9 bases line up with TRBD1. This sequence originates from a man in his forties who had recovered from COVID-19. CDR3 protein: CASSQGQGGGGYTF. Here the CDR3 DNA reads TGTGCCAGCAGTCAGGGACAGGGAGGAGGTGGCTACACCTTC.